The rows below give T cell receptor beta chains drawn from one sample of a study of a mutant IDH1 vaccine in newly diagnosed glioma. Data came from immunoSEQ multiplex PCR; TCRdb stores just in-frame clones and leaves some out. Among approximately 44,000 clones listed, over 60% were seen once. What these receptors recognize is not known. Sequencing was performed on PBMCs, taken from a glioma patient whose treatment included an IDH1 peptide vaccine. These receptors all stem from a middle-aged man with glioma. The CDR3 runs from the conserved cysteine through the conserved F or W. The order of the fields is V gene, clone size, J gene, D gene, CDR3 protein, CDR3 DNA. The D gene is left open where the match is weak. Not every row has a clone size; where given, it reads once, few, many or a size class.

TRBV5-5	-	TRBJ1-4	-	CASSRGSGEKLFF	TGTGCCAGCAGCAGGGGTTCCGGCGAAAAACTGTTTTTT
TRBV27	few	TRBJ1-2	TRBD1	CASSPGGQTYGYTF	TGTGCCAGCAGTCCAGGGGGACAGACCTATGGCTACACCTTC
TRBV7-2	-	TRBJ2-3	TRBD2	CASSLSGTSGRHTDTQYF	TGTGCCAGCAGCTTGTCCGGGACTAGCGGGAGGCACACAGATACGCAGTATTTT
TRBV29-1	-	TRBJ2-1	TRBD2	CSVGLAGGGSYNEQFF	TGCAGCGTTGGACTAGCGGGAGGCGGCTCCTACAATGAGCAGTTCTTC
TRBV10-3	-	TRBJ2-5	-	CATEEQETQYF	TGTGCCACCGAAGAGCAAGAGACCCAGTACTTC
TRBV6-5	-	TRBJ2-2	-	CASSLRRPNTGELFF	TGTGCCAGCAGTTTGCGACGGCCGAACACCGGGGAGCTGTTTTTT
TRBV15	-	TRBJ1-4	TRBD1	CATGRDRGSRATNEKLFF	TGTGCCACCGGGCGGGACAGGGGTTCGAGGGCAACTAATGAAAAACTGTTTTTT
TRBV19	-	TRBJ1-2	-	CASGQSVSGYGYTF	TGTGCCTCAGGACAGTCCGTAAGCGGCTATGGCTACACCTTC
TRBV11-2	-	TRBJ2-3	TRBD2	CASSFHSGSGTDTQYF	TGTGCCAGCAGCTTTCATAGCGGGAGTGGGACAGATACGCAGTATTTT
TRBV19	-	TRBJ1-2	-	CASSWGINYGYTF	TGTGCCAGTAGTTGGGGGATAAACTATGGCTACACCTTC
TRBV21-1	-	TRBJ2-3	-	CASSRRDSTDTQYF	TGTGCCAGCAGCCGACGGGACTCCACAGATACGCAGTATTTT
TRBV7-2	few	TRBJ2-5	-	CASSGSRVGETQYF	TGTGCCAGCAGCGGATCCAGGGTCGGGGAGACCCAGTACTTC
TRBV30	once	TRBJ1-2	-	CAWSHTGSGSGYTF	TGTGCCTGGAGTCATACAGGGTCTGGAAGCGGCTACACCTTC